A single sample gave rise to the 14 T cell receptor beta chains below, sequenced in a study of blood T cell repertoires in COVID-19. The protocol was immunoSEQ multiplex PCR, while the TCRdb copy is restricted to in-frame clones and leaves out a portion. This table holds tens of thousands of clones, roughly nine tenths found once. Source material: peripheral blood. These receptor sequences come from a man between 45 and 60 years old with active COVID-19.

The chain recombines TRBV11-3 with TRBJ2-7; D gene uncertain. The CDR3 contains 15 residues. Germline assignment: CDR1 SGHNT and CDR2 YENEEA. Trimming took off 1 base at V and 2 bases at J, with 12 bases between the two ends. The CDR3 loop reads CASSLGSPLTYEQYF. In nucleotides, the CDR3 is TGTGCCAGCAGCTTAGGTTCCCCCCTTACCTACGAGCAGTACTTC.

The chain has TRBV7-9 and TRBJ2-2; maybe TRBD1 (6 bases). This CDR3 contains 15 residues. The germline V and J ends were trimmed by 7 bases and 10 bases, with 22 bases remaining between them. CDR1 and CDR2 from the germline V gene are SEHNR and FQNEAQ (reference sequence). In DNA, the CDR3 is TGTGCCAGCAACTTTTACACAGGGAAAATTCCGGAGCTGTTTTTT. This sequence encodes CASNFYTGKIPELFF.

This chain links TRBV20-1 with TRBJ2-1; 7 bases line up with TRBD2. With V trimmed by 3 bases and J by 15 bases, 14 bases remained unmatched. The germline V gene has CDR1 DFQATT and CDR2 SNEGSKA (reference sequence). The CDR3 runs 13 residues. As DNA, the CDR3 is TGCAGTGCTAGTAGAGATTTCGGGACTACTGCGTTCTTC. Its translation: CSASRDFGTTAFF.

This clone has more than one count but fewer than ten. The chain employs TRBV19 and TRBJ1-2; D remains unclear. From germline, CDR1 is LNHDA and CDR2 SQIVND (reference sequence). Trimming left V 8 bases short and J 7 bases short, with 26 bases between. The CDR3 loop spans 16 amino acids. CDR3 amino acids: CASGEDQRRRVGGYTF. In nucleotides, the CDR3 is TGTGCCAGTGGGGAGGATCAGAGAAGAAGGGTTGGTGGCTACACCTTC. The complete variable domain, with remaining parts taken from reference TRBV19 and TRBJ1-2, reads DGGITQSPKYLFRKEGQNVTLSCEQNLNHDAMYWYRQDPGQGLRLIYYSQIVNDFQKGDIAEGYSVSREKKESFPLTVTSAQKNPTAFYLCASGEDQRRRVGGYTFGSGTRLTVV.

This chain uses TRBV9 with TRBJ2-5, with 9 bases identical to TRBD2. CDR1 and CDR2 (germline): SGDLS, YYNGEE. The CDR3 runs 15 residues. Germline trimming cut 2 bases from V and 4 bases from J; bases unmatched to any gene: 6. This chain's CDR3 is CASSVGGRAAETQYF. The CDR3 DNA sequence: TGTGCCAGCAGCGTGGGCGGGAGGGCCGCAGAGACCCAGTACTTC.

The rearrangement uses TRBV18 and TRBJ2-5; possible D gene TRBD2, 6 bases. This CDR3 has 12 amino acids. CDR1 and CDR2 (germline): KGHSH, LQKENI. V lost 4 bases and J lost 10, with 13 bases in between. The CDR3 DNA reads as TGTGCCAGCTCACAACCGGGGCGGGACCAGTACTTC. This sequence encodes CASSQPGRDQYF.

The CDR3 reads CASSRSRGPQETQYF. The CDR3 DNA reads TGTGCCAGCAGCCGCAGTAGGGGTCCCCAAGAGACCCAGTACTTC. The V gene is TRBV6-6, the J gene TRBJ2-5, with D perhaps matching TRBD1 (5 bases). The CDR3 loop spans 15 amino acids. Trimming stripped 6 bases from V and 1 base from J, with 15 bases between. Germline CDR1 is MNHNY and CDR2 is SVGAGI (reference sequence).

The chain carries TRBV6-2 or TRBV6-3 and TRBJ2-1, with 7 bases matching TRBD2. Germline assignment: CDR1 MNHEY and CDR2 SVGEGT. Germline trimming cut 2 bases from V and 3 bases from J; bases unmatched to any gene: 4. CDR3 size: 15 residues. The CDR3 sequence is CASSYRPSGYNEQFF. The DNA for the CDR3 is TGTGCCAGCAGTTACCGGCCTAGCGGCTACAATGAGCAGTTCTTC.

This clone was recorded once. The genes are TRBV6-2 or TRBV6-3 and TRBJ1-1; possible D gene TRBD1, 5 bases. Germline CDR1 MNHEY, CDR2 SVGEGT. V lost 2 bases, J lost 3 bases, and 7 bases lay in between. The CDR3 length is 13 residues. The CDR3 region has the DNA TGTGCCAGCAGTTACAGGGGCGACACTGAAGCTTTCTTT. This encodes CASSYRGDTEAFF.

CDR3: CASRTSGSSGELFF. DNA for the CDR3: TGTGCCAGCCGGACTAGCGGGAGTTCCGGGGAGCTGTTTTTT. The chain employs TRBV28 and TRBJ2-2; 13 bases map to TRBD2. CDR3 length: 14 residues. CDR1 and CDR2 from the germline V gene are MDHEN and SYDVKM. V lost 8 bases, J lost 6 bases, and 3 bases stayed unmatched.

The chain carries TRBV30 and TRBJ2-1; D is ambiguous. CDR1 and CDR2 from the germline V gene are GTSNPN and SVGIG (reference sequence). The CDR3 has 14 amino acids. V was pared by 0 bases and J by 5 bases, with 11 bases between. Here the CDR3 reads CAWSVLGLHNEQFF. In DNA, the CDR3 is TGTGCCTGGAGTGTGTTGGGCCTACACAATGAGCAGTTCTTC.

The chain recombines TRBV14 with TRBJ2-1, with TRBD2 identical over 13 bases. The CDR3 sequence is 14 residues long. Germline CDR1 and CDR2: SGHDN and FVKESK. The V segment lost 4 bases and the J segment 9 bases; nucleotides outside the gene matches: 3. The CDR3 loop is CASSPGLAGVEQFF. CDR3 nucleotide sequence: TGTGCCAGCAGCCCTGGACTAGCGGGGGTTGAGCAGTTCTTC. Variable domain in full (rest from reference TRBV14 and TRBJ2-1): EAGVTQFPSHSVIEKGQTVTLRCDPISGHDNLYWYRRVMGKEIKFLLHFVKESKQDESGMPNNRFLAERTGGTYSTLKVQPAELEDSGVYFCASSPGLAGVEQFFGPGTRLTVL.

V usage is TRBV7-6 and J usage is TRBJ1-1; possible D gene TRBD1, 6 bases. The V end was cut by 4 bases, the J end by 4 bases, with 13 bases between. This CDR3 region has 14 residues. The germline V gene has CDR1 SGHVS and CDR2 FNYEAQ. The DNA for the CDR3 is TGTGCCAGCAGCTCGACAGGAGTCAGCACTGAAGCTTTCTTT. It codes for CASSSTGVSTEAFF.

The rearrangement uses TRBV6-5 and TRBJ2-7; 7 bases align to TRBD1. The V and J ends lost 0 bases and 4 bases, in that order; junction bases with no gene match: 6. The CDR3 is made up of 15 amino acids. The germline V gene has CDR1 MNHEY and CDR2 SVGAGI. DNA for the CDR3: TGTGCCAGCAGTTACTCGAGGACAGGTGAATACGAGCAGTACTTC. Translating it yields CASSYSRTGEYEQYF.